Detailed here is one T cell receptor beta chain. Antigen unknown. The data were taken from a study of regulatory T cells in long-lasting Graves disease. General study findings and limits: Persistent disease exhibited a predilection for TRBV28, TRBJ1-2 and TRBJ2-5.

The CDR3 has 15 residues. Trimming cost V 1 base and J 6 bases; bases outside gene matches: 3. CDR1 and CDR2 from the germline V gene are SGDLS and YYNGEE. Building of the TCR beta libraries involved iRepertoire HTBI primers and Arm-PCR of CDR3 regions. Using its own MiXCR run on the multiplex PCR reads, TCRdb lists one record per CDR3 protein. The sample lists hundreds of thousands of distinct CDR3 sequences; 13% were seen once. The time point is: newly diagnosed GD, antithyroid drugs for less than 3 months. From RNA extracted from PBMCs, the TCR library was made. These data are also associated with another study on T cells in Graves' hyperthyroidism and ophthalmopathy. Per that paper: Newly diagnosed hyperthyroidism patients aged 18 to 65 years had disease lasting under 2 months.

This clonotype originated in a man aged 25-45 years with Graves disease. The J gene is TRBJ2-1, the V gene TRBV9; 11 bases match TRBD2. This material consisted of peripheral blood mononuclear cells (PBMCs), taken at new diagnosis, from a patient treated with antithyroid drugs. The DNA for the CDR3 is TGTGCCAGCAGCGTATCCCTAGCGGGAGGCAATGAGCAGTTCTTC. Translation: CASSVSLAGGNEQFF.